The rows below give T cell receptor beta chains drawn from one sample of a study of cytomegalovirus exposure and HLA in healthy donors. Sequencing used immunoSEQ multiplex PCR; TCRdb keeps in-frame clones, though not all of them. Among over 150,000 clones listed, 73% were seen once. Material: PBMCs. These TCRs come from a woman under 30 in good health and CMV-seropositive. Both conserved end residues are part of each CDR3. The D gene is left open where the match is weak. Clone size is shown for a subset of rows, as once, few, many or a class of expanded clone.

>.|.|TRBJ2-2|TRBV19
TGTGCCAGTAGTATAGTCGGGGGCACCGGGGAGCTGTTTTTT
CASSIVGGTGELFF
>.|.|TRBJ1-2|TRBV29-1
TGCAGCGTTGAAGGACCGACAAACTATGGCTACACCTTC
CSVEGPTNYGYTF
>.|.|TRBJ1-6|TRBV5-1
TGCGCCAGCAGCTTGGCGGTGGGGGGATTGAATTCACCCCTCCACTTT
CASSLAVGGLNSPLHF
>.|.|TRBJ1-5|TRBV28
TGTGCCAGCAGTTTGTATAGGGGCCCCCATCAGCCCCAGCATTTT
CASSLYRGPHQPQHF
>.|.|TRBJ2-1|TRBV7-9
TGTTCCAGCAGCTTACTAGGGGATGAGCAGTTCTTC
CSSSLLGDEQFF
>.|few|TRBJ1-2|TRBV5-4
TGTGCCAGCAGCTTGAGAGATCAGGTTACATATGGCTACACCTTC
CASSLRDQVTYGYTF
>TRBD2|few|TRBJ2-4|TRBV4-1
TGCGCCAGCAGCCTTCCGGAGCGGGGGGAAAACATTCAGTACTTC
CASSLPERGENIQYF
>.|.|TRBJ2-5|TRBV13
TGTGCCAGCAGCTTAGAGGAAGGGAGTCAAGAGACCCAGTACTTC
CASSLEEGSQETQYF
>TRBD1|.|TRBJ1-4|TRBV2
TGTGCCAGCAGTGAGGACAGGGGGTCTGAAAAACTGTTTTTT
CASSEDRGSEKLFF
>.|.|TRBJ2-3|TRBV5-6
TGTGCCAGCAGCTTGGTCAAACTAAGGAACACAGATACGCAGTATTTT
CASSLVKLRNTDTQYF
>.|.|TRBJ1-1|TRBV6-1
TGTGCCAGCAGTGAAAGAGGGATCACTGAAGCTTTCTTT
CASSERGITEAFF
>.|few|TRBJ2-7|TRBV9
TGTGCCAGCAGCGTAGCCACAGAGGGTAACGAGCAGTACTTC
CASSVATEGNEQYF
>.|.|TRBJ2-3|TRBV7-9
TGTGCCAGCAGCTTAGCGGTAGCTCCAGATACGCAGTATTTT
CASSLAVAPDTQYF
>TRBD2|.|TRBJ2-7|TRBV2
TGTGCCAGCAGTGAAGGCGGGAGCTACGAGCAGTACTTC
CASSEGGSYEQYF
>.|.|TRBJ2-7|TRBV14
TGTGCCAGCAGCAGGGGTTACTACGAGCAGTACTTC
CASSRGYYEQYF
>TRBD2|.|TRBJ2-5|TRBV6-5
TGTGCCAGCAGTTACGCGGGGGAAGAGACCCAGTACTTC
CASSYAGEETQYF
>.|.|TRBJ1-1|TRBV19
TGTGCCAGTATCACCCCCGGACAGACGAACACTGAAGCTTTCTTT
CASITPGQTNTEAFF
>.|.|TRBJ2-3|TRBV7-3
TGTGCCAGCAGCTCAGGACAGAGCACAGATACGCAGTATTTT
CASSSGQSTDTQYF
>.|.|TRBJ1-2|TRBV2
TGTGCCAGCTTTCGTGAGCCAGGGGCCTATGGCTACACCTTC
CASFREPGAYGYTF
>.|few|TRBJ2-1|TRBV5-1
TGCGCCAGCAGCTTGGGGGCGTTTAACAATGAGCAGTTCTTC
CASSLGAFNNEQFF
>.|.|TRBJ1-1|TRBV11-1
TGTGCCAGCAGCTTAAGGCGGTCCACTGAAGCTTTCTTT
CASSLRRSTEAFF
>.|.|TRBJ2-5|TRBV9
TGTGCCAGCTCGACGGGTCGGCAAGAGACCCAGTACTTC
CASSTGRQETQYF
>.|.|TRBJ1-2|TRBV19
TGTGCCAGTACCCCCATGGACACCGCCTATGGCTACACCTTC
CASTPMDTAYGYTF
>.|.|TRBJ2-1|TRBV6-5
TGTGCCAGCAGCTGGAGGGGTGCCTACAATGAGCAGTTCTTC
CASSWRGAYNEQFF
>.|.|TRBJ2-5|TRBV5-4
TGTGCCAGCAGCCCCGTCGACGGGTCTATTGAGCAGTACTTC
CASSPVDGSIEQYF
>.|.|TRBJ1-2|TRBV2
TGTGCCAGCACTTCGTCCCGTGATGGCTACACCTTC
CASTSSRDGYTF
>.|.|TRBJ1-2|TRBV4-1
TGCGCCAGCAGCCAAGAGGGGAGTAGTGGCTACACCTTC
CASSQEGSSGYTF
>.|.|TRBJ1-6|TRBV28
TGTGCCAGCAGAGGTTCCGGGACCCAGGGGCCATTAGGATCCCTCCACTTT
CASRGSGTQGPLGSLHF
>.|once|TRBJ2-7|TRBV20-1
TGCAGTGCTAGAGGGCAGGGGCTTGAGTACTTC
CSARGQGLEYF
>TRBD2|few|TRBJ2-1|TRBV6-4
TGTGCCAGCAGGCGGGGGGTATACAATGAGCAGTTCTTC
CASRRGVYNEQFF
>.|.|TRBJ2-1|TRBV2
TGTGCCAGCAGTGTAATCCGGGGGAGGTACAATGAGCAGTTCTTC
CASSVIRGRYNEQFF
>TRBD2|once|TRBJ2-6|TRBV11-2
TGTGCCAGCAGCGCGGGAGCGGGGGCCAACGTCCTGACTTTC
CASSAGAGANVLTF
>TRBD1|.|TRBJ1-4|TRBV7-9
TGTGCCAGCAGCCGACAGGGTAATGAAAAACTGTTTTTT
CASSRQGNEKLFF
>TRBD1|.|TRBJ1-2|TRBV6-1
TGTGCCAGCAGTGAAGGACAGGGGGTGAACTATGGCTACACCTTC
CASSEGQGVNYGYTF
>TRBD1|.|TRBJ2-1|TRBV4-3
TGCGCCAGCAGCCAGACCAGGGGGCGCGATGAGCAGTTCTTC
CASSQTRGRDEQFF
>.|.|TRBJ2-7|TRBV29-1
TGCAGCGTGGTTTTTACAGGGAAGTCCTACGAGCAGTACTTC
CSVVFTGKSYEQYF
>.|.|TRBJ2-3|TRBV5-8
TGTGCCAGCAGAACCGGGACAAGAAGCACAGATACGCAGTATTTT
CASRTGTRSTDTQYF
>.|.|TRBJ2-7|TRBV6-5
TGTGCCAGCAGTAGGACAAATCGCTACGAGCAGTACTTC
CASSRTNRYEQYF
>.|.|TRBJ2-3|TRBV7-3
TGTGCCAGCAGCTTATCCCCAACATCAGATACGCAGTATTTT
CASSLSPTSDTQYF
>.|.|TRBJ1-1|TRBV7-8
TGTGCCAGCAGCTTAGCACAGGGTGGGACAACTGAAGCTTTCTTT
CASSLAQGGTTEAFF
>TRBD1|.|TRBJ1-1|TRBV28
TGTGCCAGCAGTCCCTCCGGGACAGGGTCGATGAACACTGAAGCTTTCTTT
CASSPSGTGSMNTEAFF
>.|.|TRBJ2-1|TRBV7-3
TGTGCCAGCAGTGCCGGGGGAGAGCAGTTCTTC
CASSAGGEQFF
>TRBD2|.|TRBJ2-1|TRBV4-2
TGTGCCAGCAGCCAAGTTCCGGCGGGGGGGGCTGAGCAGTTCTTC
CASSQVPAGGAEQFF
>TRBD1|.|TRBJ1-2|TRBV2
TGTGCCAGCAGTAACCCGGGACAGGGGATAAGAGCTAACTATGGCTACACCTTC
CASSNPGQGIRANYGYTF
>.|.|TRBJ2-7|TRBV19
TGTGCCAGTAGCACCGACAGCGCGCAGCGCTACGAGCAGTACTTC
CASSTDSAQRYEQYF
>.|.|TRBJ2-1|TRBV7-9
TGTTCCAGCACACTTCACAGCAATGAGCAGTTCTTC
CSSTLHSNEQFF
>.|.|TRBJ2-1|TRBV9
TGTGCCAGCAGCCCCTACTCCTACAATGAGCAGTTCTTC
CASSPYSYNEQFF
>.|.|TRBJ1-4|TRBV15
TGTGCCACCAGCAGAGTGGCAGGGGCAAACGAAAAACTGTTTTTT
CATSRVAGANEKLFF
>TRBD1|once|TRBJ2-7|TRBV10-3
TGTGCCATCAGTGGTCAGGGGGTCCCCTACGAGCAGTACTTC
CAISGQGVPYEQYF
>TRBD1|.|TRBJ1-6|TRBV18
TGTGCCAGCTCTATCGGACAGGGGGAGAATTCACCCCTCCACTTT
CASSIGQGENSPLHF
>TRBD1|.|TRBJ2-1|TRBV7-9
TGTGCCAGCAGCCGGGGACAGCTCTCCTACAATGAGCAGTTCTTC
CASSRGQLSYNEQFF
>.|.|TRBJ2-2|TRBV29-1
TGCAGCGTTCGCTACGTCCACAGGGAGGGAGACACCGGGGAGCTGTTTTTT
CSVRYVHREGDTGELFF
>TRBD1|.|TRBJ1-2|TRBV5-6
TGTGCCAGCAGCTTGGCCCCCGGGACAGCAACTTATGGCTACACCTTC
CASSLAPGTATYGYTF
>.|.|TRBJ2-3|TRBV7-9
TGTGCCAGCGGAGCCGACTTCACCGGCACAGATACGCAGTATTTT
CASGADFTGTDTQYF
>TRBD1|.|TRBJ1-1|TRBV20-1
TGCAGTGCTAGAGAAGACAGGGAGGCTTTCTTT
CSAREDREAFF
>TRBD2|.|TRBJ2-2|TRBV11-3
TGTGCCAGCAGCTTAGAAGGGACTAACATGAACACCGGGGAGCTGTTTTTT
CASSLEGTNMNTGELFF
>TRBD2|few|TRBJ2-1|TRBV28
TGTGCCAGCAGTACAAGCGGGGGGGCCCCCTACAATGAGCAGTTCTTC
CASSTSGGAPYNEQFF
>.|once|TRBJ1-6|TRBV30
TGTGCCTGGACCACAGGGCCCACGGCCCTCCACTTT
CAWTTGPTALHF
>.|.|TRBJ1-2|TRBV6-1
TGTGCCAGCAGCCGACAGTCCGAGAGCTACACCTTC
CASSRQSESYTF
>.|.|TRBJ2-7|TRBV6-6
TGTGCCAGCAGTTTCTCGGAGGACGAGCAGTACTTC
CASSFSEDEQYF